This T cell receptor (beta chain) was identified during a study of naive and memory T cell subsets. The CDR3 has 12 residues. V lost 2 bases, J lost 6 bases, and 6 bases lay in between. From germline, CDR1 is SGHRS and CDR2 YFSETQ. This clonotype was counted ten times or more. A UMI-containing oligonucleotide was joined by 3' ligation to the TCR cDNA template. Whole blood, roughly 2.5 ml, came from adult healthy volunteers. Amplification of ligated cDNA took four PCR rounds with SP2 and nested alpha and beta constant primers. TCRdb reprocessed the 5' RACE reads with MiXCR, giving one entry per CDR3 protein. This table holds roughly 60,000 distinct CDR3 sequences, around 7.7% found once.

The TCR comes from a male donor in good health. The rearrangement links TRBV5-1 to TRBJ2-1; D is uncertain. The CDR3 nucleotides are TGCGCCAGCAGCTTACTGATCAATGAGCAGTTCTTC. It codes for CASSLLINEQFF.